The clone carrying this T cell receptor (beta chain) was seen only a few times. Its antigen is as yet unknown. Sorted-subset replicate PCRs used 150 to 200 ng of genomic DNA. This amount corresponded to 33,000 or so T cell genomes. Clones were read by immunoSEQ multiplex PCR, and TCRdb kept only the in-frame ones, dropping some. The sample holds millions of clones; roughly 91% are singletons and the top ten take about 1.5%. This entry comes from a study of shared clonotypes between healthy human individuals. Broader study findings: Having only a few donors restricted how much genetic and exposure-history diversity was captured. Sampling included only blood; tissue repertoires likely differ.

Trimming removed 8 bases from V and 10 bases from J, with 11 bases in between. The CDR3 contains 10 residues. Looked up from germline, CDR1 is MNHNY and CDR2 is SVGAGI (reference sequence). Only CD45RO-negative cells positively selected for CCR7 counted as naive CD8 cells, so terminally differentiated effector memory CD45RA+ cells were excluded. The chain joins TRBV6-6 to TRBJ1-1; D is perhaps TRBD1 (6 bases). The receptor was isolated from a man aged 18 to 30 in good health. Some clones in this sample may be carry-over from other donors' samples. Sequencing was carried out using naive CD8+ T cells from PBMCs. CDR3 protein: CASGGQGAFF. CDR3 nucleotide sequence: TGTGCCAGCGGGGGGCAGGGAGCTTTCTTT.